Listed below are T cell receptor beta chains from one sample, sequenced in a study of T-cell memory formation after mild COVID-19. TCRdb reprocessed the 5' RACE reads via MiXCR and lists one record per CDR3 protein. The sample shows hundreds of thousands of distinct CDR3 sequences, 20% to 30% of them seen only once. The sequenced sample was PBMCs or a T cell subset sorted from them (not recorded which). These receptors originate from an adult woman who had mild COVID-19 (a few samples of this study predate the infection). Cell type and time point are not known. Each CDR3 is given without its conserved first and last residue.

length	V	CDR3
14	TRBV6-4	ASSDSGGPIVNEQF
14	TRBV15	ATSRLGQGIYNEQF
13	TRBV20-1	SASPTSGGNYEQY
11	TRBV6-5	ASRAGQGHGYT
14	TRBV12-3/TRBV12-4	ASSLEGTSSVETQY
14	TRBV7-9	ASSPTAGPSTDTQY
13	TRBV7-9	ASSLDFTPSNEQF
14	TRBV12-3/TRBV12-4	ASSLSYGETWDIQY
14	TRBV7-2	ASSEFGTGPGNTIY
11	TRBV12-3/TRBV12-4	ASSRGFPNEQF
13	TRBV12-3/TRBV12-4	ASRDGTGGNYGYT
12	TRBV6-2/TRBV6-3	ASSYRSGGYGYT
12	TRBV15	ATSSLADSYEQY
13	TRBV5-1	ASSRDRGSSYEQY
14	TRBV6-2/TRBV6-3	ASSYSLGQAPGEQY
14	TRBV27	ASSFSRGDFNYGYT
15	TRBV24-1	ATSDPLGPDYTDTQY
14	TRBV10-3	AIRLDRGTGTDTQY
10	TRBV27	ASRTGGQPQH
13	TRBV7-2	ASSPVGQGNSPLH
12	TRBV7-2	ASSPGLAAYEQY
13	TRBV12-3/TRBV12-4	ASSWEPEGTGELF
13	TRBV4-1	ASSQQQGVTGELF
12	TRBV5-6	ASSWTGDGNTIY
13	TRBV5-1	ASSLRMGGGYGYT
11	TRBV29-1	SVTTGGRTEAF
12	TRBV7-2	ASSFGPSTDTQY
10	TRBV29-1	SVEGLNTEAF
10	TRBV20-1	SARRRDNEQF
12	TRBV9	ASSVDATLGEQY
12	TRBV5-1	ASSLSGTTYEQY
12	TRBV27	ASSLRESGYEQY
15	TRBV9	ASSVDGAGVKAGELF
12	TRBV12-3/TRBV12-4	ASSLRQALQPQH
13	TRBV7-2	ASSLGASGIYEQY
12	TRBV5-1	ASMNRENTGELF
13	TRBV6-5	ASRRAGGKSDTQY
13	TRBV9	ASSVGTSNTGELF
13	TRBV5-4	ASSSGTGRDTEAF
16	TRBV29-1	SVAASGRARWGTDTQY
11	TRBV10-3	ALRDGVGDEQY
12	TRBV7-6	ASSFYSPRDTQY
13	TRBV5-6	ASSFFAGGQETQY
12	TRBV6-1	ASSLGTGVREQY
12	TRBV6-6	ASSHDRGVGELF
12	TRBV5-1	ASSSLMGNTEAF